What follows are 8 T cell receptor beta chains derived from one specimen sequenced in a study of preoperative IRX-2 immunotherapy in early breast cancer. Produced via immunoSEQ multiplex PCR; TCRdb's table is partial and in-frame only. The sample carries 25,000 to 30,000 clones, 90% recorded once. The treatment is: preoperative locoregional IRX-2 cytokine immunotherapy. This sample was obtained from a patient treated with IRX-2 immunotherapy. Receptors were obtained from a human donor with breast cancer.

Here the CDR3 reads CASSLDHRNQPQHF. CDR3 sequence (DNA): TGTGCCAGCAGCTTGGATCACAGGAATCAGCCCCAGCATTTT. The genes are TRBV5-8 and TRBJ1-5; weak D call: TRBD1 (5 bases). This CDR3 spans 14 amino acids. Germline V gene data show CDR1 as SGHTS and CDR2 as YDEGEE. The ends were cut back, 0 bases at V and 4 bases at J, with 8 bases in the middle.

The J gene is TRBJ2-3, the V gene TRBV6-5; D gene ambiguous. The CDR3 contains 13 residues. The germline CDR1 and CDR2 sequences are MNHEY and SVGAGI. The germline V and J ends were trimmed by 6 bases and 6 bases, with 13 bases remaining between them. The CDR3 region is CASRSPTTDTQYF. The CDR3, as DNA: TGTGCCAGCAGATCCCCGACCACGGATACGCAGTATTTT.

This clone has only one observation. The chain combines TRBV9 with TRBJ2-7; no clear D gene. The V and J ends lost 0 bases and 0 bases respectively, with 10 bases between them. The CDR3 runs to 15 residues. Germline CDR1 SGDLS, CDR2 YYNGEE. The DNA of the CDR3 is TGTGCCAGCAGCGTAGGGCGACTGGGCTCCTACGAGCAGTACTTC. It translates to CASSVGRLGSYEQYF.

The chain carries TRBV5-1 and TRBJ1-1; the D is unclear. V lost 2 bases and J lost 0, with 8 bases in between. The CDR3 runs to 14 residues. Per germline, CDR1 SGHRS and CDR2 YFSETQ. The chain's CDR3 is CASSLGIMNTEAFF. CDR3 in DNA: TGCGCCAGCAGCTTAGGGATAATGAACACTGAAGCTTTCTTT. The entire variable domain, with the rest obtained from reference TRBV5-1 and TRBJ1-1, is as follows: KAGVTQTPRYLIKTRGQQVTLSCSPISGHRSVSWYQQTPGQGLQFLFEYFSETQRNKGNFPGRFSGRQFSNSRSEMNVSTLELGDSALYLCASSLGIMNTEAFFGQGTRLTVV.

The chain uses TRBV2 and TRBJ2-1; D is uncertain. The V and J ends lost 7 bases and 5 bases respectively, with 3 bases between them. CDR3 length equals 10 residues. Germline CDR1 SNHLY, CDR2 FYNNEI. The CDR3 DNA follows: TGTGCCAGCATGAACAATGAGCAGTTCTTC. Encoded protein: CASMNNEQFF.

The chain links TRBV9 to TRBJ2-7, with 14 bases aligning to TRBD2. V was pared by 3 bases and J by 7 bases, with 6 bases of the junction left unmatched. The CDR3 is 15 residues long. Germline assignment: CDR1 SGDLS and CDR2 YYNGEE. The CDR3 coding sequence is TGTGCCAGCAGCGGGGGACTAGCGGGAGTTGGTGAGCAGTACTTC. Its translation is CASSGGLAGVGEQYF.

As regards this clone: Other DNA variants within this sample encode the same CDR3. The rearrangement uses TRBV30 and TRBJ1-4, with D unresolved. V lost 3 bases and J lost 9, with 8 bases in between. The V gene's germline CDR1 is GTSNPN and CDR2 SVGIG (reference sequence). The CDR3 sequence is 11 residues long. CDR3 loop: CAWSVQQKLFF. As DNA, the CDR3 is TGTGCCTGGAGCGTACAGCAAAAACTGTTTTTT.

The V gene is TRBV6-1, the J gene TRBJ2-3; possibly TRBD1 or TRBD2 for D (5 bases each). With 10 bases removed from V and 3 bases from J, the gap between germline ends came to 17 bases. This CDR3 contains 14 residues. Germline CDR1 reads MNHNS; CDR2 reads SASEGT. The CDR3 coding sequence is TGTGCCACCTCTGGGAGACAGACGACAGATACGCAGTATTTT. This encodes CATSGRQTTDTQYF.